This T cell receptor beta chain was retrieved from a study of Ad26.COV2.S vaccination and SARS-CoV-2 variants. Study-wide background: The study gave Ad26.COV2.S intramuscularly, once or twice 56 days apart. Study conclusions and caveats: Spike-specific CD8+ and CD4+ T cell responses reportedly showed substantial breadth after vaccination. Breadth of non-spike TCRs did not differ between vaccinees and placebo recipients. Placebo recipients trailed vaccine recipients in spike-specific TCR breadth.

Turning to this clone: What it recognizes is unknown.

Noted treatment: about 20 received Ad26.COV2.S at low or high dose, single or two shots; about 5 received placebo; per-sample allocation not given. Following the first vaccine or placebo injection, samples were taken on day 63. The CDR3 has 14 amino acids. Germline V gives CDR1 GTSNPN, CDR2 SVGIG (reference sequence). V was cut by 2 bases and J by 1 base, with 11 bases left in between. Measured with immunoSEQ multiplex PCR; TCRdb has only the in-frame clones, and not every one. Seen here are about 680,000 clones, 89% observed once, and the top ten hold 1.5%. V usage is TRBV30 and J usage is TRBJ1-1; D remains unclear. This material consisted of peripheral blood, taken in a trial of Ad26.COV2.S vaccine versus placebo. The TCR originated in a person aged 18-60 years who received the Ad26.COV2.S COVID-19 vaccine or a placebo. CDR3 sequence (DNA): TGTGCCTGGAGTCCGCCTGGGAAGAACACTGAAGCTTTCTTT. This gives the protein CAWSPPGKNTEAFF.